This entry concerns a single T cell receptor beta chain. This entry belongs to a study of cytomegalovirus exposure and HLA in healthy donors. Per the germline V gene, CDR1 is ENHRY and CDR2 is SYGVKD. V was pared by 4 bases and J by 5 bases, with 5 bases of the junction left unmatched. The CDR3 sequence is 14 residues long. The PCR had 60 Vbeta and 13 Jbeta primers. Assay: immunoSEQ multiplex PCR; the TCRdb copy retains only in-frame clones and omits some. The sample has more than 95,000 clones, 75% seen once. Sequencing was performed on PBMCs. The source is a man aged 35 to 55 in good health and CMV-seronegative. This chain connects TRBV10-3 to TRBJ2-7, with 10 positions matching TRBD1. The CDR3 DNA sequence: TGTGCCATCAGTGGCAGACAGGGGGCAAACGAGCAGTACTTC. This translates into CAISGRQGANEQYF.